This paragraph covers one T cell receptor beta chain sequence. The target antigen is unknown. Data came from immunoSEQ multiplex PCR; TCRdb stores just in-frame clones and leaves some out. The sample includes about 100,000 clones, approximately 86% of them seen just once. This sample was taken from a study of T cell responses to AZD1222 COVID-19 vaccine. At the level of the study: The analysis combined second doses at about 4 or about 12 weeks.

The CDR3 consists of 13 residues. From germline, CDR1 is MNHEY and CDR2 SVGAGI. Trimming shortened V by 2 bases and J by 2 bases, and 7 bases separated the two germline ends. Study-wide findings and caveats: Two doses of AZD1222 preceded a rise in Spike-specific TCR breadth and depth. Within unmutated variant regions lay the reported targets of nearly half of spike-specific TCRs. A mostly white British donor set with more females was recruited, and clonal diversity was possibly underestimated.

The specimen comprised peripheral blood, sampled on day 0 of AZD1222 vaccination. The clonotype comes from an adult in good health. The chain carries TRBV6-5 and TRBJ2-7; the D is unclear. The CDR3 sequence is CASSYDGTYEQYF. Here the CDR3 DNA reads TGTGCCAGCAGTTACGACGGAACCTACGAGCAGTACTTC.